Below, 23 T cell receptor beta chains from the same sample are listed, as sequenced in a study of identical twins. TCRdb recomputed calls from the 5' RACE reads with MiXCR, one row per CDR3 protein. The sample has approximately 700,000 distinct CDR3 sequences, 5.5% to 6.5% seen once; the top ten hold around 1.7%. The material sequenced was naive T cells sorted from blood. Receptors originate from a man aged 18 to 35 in good health.

This clonotype was found many times. The gene calls are TRBV20-1 and TRBJ2-3; TRBD2 is a possible D gene (5 bases). CDR3 length: 13 residues. Trimming shortened V by 7 bases and J by 4 bases, and 15 bases separated the two germline ends. CDR1 is DFQATT, CDR2 SNEGSKA, per germline (reference sequence). The CDR3 here is CSVVNPRADTQYF. DNA for the CDR3: TGCAGTGTTGTAAACCCGAGGGCAGATACGCAGTATTTT.

The V call is TRBV6-5, the J call TRBJ2-2; tentative D call: TRBD1 (5 bases). CDR1 and CDR2 (germline): MNHEY, SVGAGI. The CDR3 extends over 15 amino acids. V lost 1 base to trimming and J lost 1 base, with 7 bases between them. The CDR3 sequence: CASSYWTQNTGELFF. Written as DNA, the CDR3 is TGTGCCAGCAGTTACTGGACACAGAACACCGGGGAGCTGTTTTTT.

This chain uses TRBV30 with TRBJ2-1; TRBD2 aligns across 7 bases. V lost 0 bases to trimming and J lost 2 bases; unmatched junction nucleotides: 10. This CDR3 spans 17 amino acids. Germline V CDR1 and CDR2: GTSNPN, SVGIG (reference sequence). The CDR3 reads CAWSVLGGVETYNEQFF. The CDR3, as DNA: TGTGCCTGGAGTGTACTTGGGGGGGTCGAGACCTACAATGAGCAGTTCTTC. Filled out from reference TRBV30 and TRBJ2-1, the complete variable domain reads SQTIHQWPATLVQPVGSPLSLECTVEGTSNPNLYWYRQAAGRGLQLLFYSVGIGQISSEVPQNLSASRPQDRQFILSSKKLLLSDSGFYLCAWSVLGGVETYNEQFFGPGTRLTVL.

As concerns this clonotype: One end of the junction is discordant with germline, which a read error may explain. V is TRBV2 and J is TRBJ1-5, with TRBD1 matching 8 bases. Germline CDR1 and CDR2: SNHLY and FYNNEI. The CDR3 has 13 residues. The DNA for the CDR3 is TGTGCCAGCAGCGGGACAGGCACTCAGCCCCGGCATTTT. Its protein product is CASSGTGTQPRHF.

The chain links TRBV5-1 to TRBJ2-5; D is unclear. This CDR3 spans 14 amino acids. V lost 3 bases, J lost 0 bases, and 9 bases lay in between. Germline values: CDR1 SGHRS, CDR2 YFSETQ. DNA of the CDR3: TGCGCCAGCAGCTACGGGTCGTACCAAGAGACCCAGTACTTC. Translation: CASSYGSYQETQYF.

This clonotype was seen ten or more times. This chain connects TRBV6-5 to TRBJ1-2; a weak D match, TRBD1 (5 bases). Trimming pared 2 bases from V and 1 base from J, leaving 14 bases between. The length of the CDR3 is 16 residues. Germline-derived CDR1 and CDR2 are MNHEY and SVGAGI. Here the CDR3 reads CASSYRRWGNNYGYTF. In DNA, the CDR3 is TGTGCCAGCAGTTACCGGAGGTGGGGGAATAACTATGGCTACACCTTC.

The V call is TRBV11-2, the J call TRBJ2-4; TRBD1 matches at 7 bases. The junction had 17 bases not matched to a gene; V was cut back by 3 bases and J by 0 bases. CDR3 length: 20 amino acids. Germline CDR1 reads SGHAT; CDR2 reads FQNNGV. The CDR3 loop is CASSFRLRDRDFLAKNIQYF. The CDR3 DNA is TGTGCCAGCAGCTTTCGACTCCGGGACAGAGATTTTCTAGCCAAAAACATTCAGTACTTC.

This clonotype was found a few times. The J gene is TRBJ1-2, the V gene TRBV12-3 or TRBV12-4; TRBD1 might be the D (6 bases). V lost 5 bases, J lost 5 bases, and 15 bases lay in between. This CDR3 comprises 14 residues. CDR3 DNA sequence: TGTGCCAGCAGTCCGCAGTACCAGGGGTATGGCTACACCTTC. This encodes CASSPQYQGYGYTF.

The V gene is TRBV4-2, the J gene TRBJ2-2, with 7 bases matching TRBD2. V lost 0 bases to trimming and J lost 5 bases; unmatched junction nucleotides: 9. The CDR3 length is 17 residues. CDR1 is LGHNA, CDR2 YNFKEQ, per germline. The CDR3 bases are TGTGCCAGCAGCCAAGATGGGGCTAGCGGAGCAACCGGGGAGCTGTTTTTT. This encodes CASSQDGASGATGELFF.

V and J are TRBV7-3 and TRBJ2-5, with TRBD2 matching over 11 bases. Germline CDR1 reads SGHTA; CDR2 reads FQGTGA. This CDR3 has 14 residues. Trimming removed 5 bases from V and 4 bases from J; junction bases left unmatched: 3. The chain's CDR3 is CASSTGLAGETQYF. CDR3 bases: TGTGCCAGCAGCACCGGACTAGCGGGAGAGACCCAGTACTTC.

The chain recombines TRBV30 with TRBJ1-1; no definite D call. This CDR3 is 12 amino acids long. V shed 0 bases and J shed 8 bases, with 10 bases lying between them. Germline V lookup: CDR1 GTSNPN, CDR2 SVGIG (reference sequence). CDR3 sequence: CAWSVFKEEAFF. CDR3 coding DNA: TGTGCCTGGAGTGTATTTAAGGAGGAAGCTTTCTTT.

As to this clonotype: It is likely a read error, because the conserved phenylalanine at the end of the CDR3 is missing. The rearrangement uses TRBV6-1 and TRBJ2-5; 9 bases align to TRBD2. The CDR3 is 13 residues long. With V trimmed by 10 bases and J by 5 bases, 8 bases remained unmatched. Per the germline V gene, CDR1 is MNHNS and CDR2 is SASEGT. The CDR3 protein is CATASGMGETQYS. The CDR3 DNA is TGTGCCACGGCTAGCGGGATGGGTGAGACCCAGTACTCC.

This clonotype was detected many times. The chain couples TRBV6-2 or TRBV6-3 to TRBJ2-1, with TRBD1 as a possible D gene (5 bases). CDR1 is MNHEY and CDR2 is SVGEGT in the germline V gene. The length of the CDR3 is 14 residues. Trimming shortened V by 2 bases and J by 8 bases, and 13 bases separated the two germline ends. The CDR3 nucleotides are TGTGCCAGCAGTTACCCGGACCTAGGGGATGAGCAGTTCTTC. It translates to CASSYPDLGDEQFF.

The chain is built from TRBV28 and TRBJ2-2; no definite D call. Germline loops: CDR1 MDHEN, CDR2 SYDVKM. Trimming stripped 6 bases from V and 0 bases from J, with 11 bases between. The CDR3 is made up of 15 amino acids. The CDR3 coding sequence is TGTGCCAGCAGCCTGATCAACACGAACACCGGGGAGCTGTTTTTT. Amino acid sequence: CASSLINTNTGELFF.

This clonotype was observed a few times. V is TRBV5-4 and J is TRBJ2-5; 7 bases are a match to TRBD2. Germline lookup yields CDR1 SGHNT and CDR2 YYREEE (reference sequence). The CDR3 length is 16 residues. Trimming took 1 base from V and 0 from J; bases not matched to a gene: 6. Here the CDR3 reads CASSLLSGGDQETQYF. CDR3 bases: TGTGCCAGCAGCTTGCTGTCGGGAGGAGACCAAGAGACCCAGTACTTC.

This chain links TRBV28 with TRBJ2-7, with 7 bases identical to TRBD1. Germline-derived CDR1 and CDR2 are MDHEN and SYDVKM. This CDR3 comprises 13 residues. Unmatched junction bases numbered 10, after V lost 7 bases and J lost 7 bases. For the CDR3, the DNA is TGTGCCAGCACCGGGACAGCGATCCGAGAGCAGTACTTC. Protein sequence: CASTGTAIREQYF.

This clonotype came up many times. The chain recombines TRBV20-1 with TRBJ2-5; the match to TRBD1 covers 7 bases. CDR1 and CDR2 (germline): DFQATT, SNEGSKA (reference sequence). V gave up 0 bases and J gave up 2 bases; unmatched junction bases: 3. There are 14 residues in the CDR3. The DNA for the CDR3 is TGCAGTGCTAGAGAGGGGACAGCTCAAGAGACCCAGTACTTC. This translates into CSAREGTAQETQYF.

The sample holds many counts of this clonotype. J is TRBJ1-4 and V is TRBV9; weak D call: TRBD1 (5 bases). Germline V gene lookup returns CDR1 SGDLS and CDR2 YYNGEE. The CDR3 spans 15 residues. V was clipped by 3 bases and J by 8 bases, with 17 bases between them. In DNA, the CDR3 is TGTGCCAGCAGCGAAGGGTCGGGGGATGGAGAAAAACTGTTTTTT. Its protein product is CASSEGSGDGEKLFF.

This clonotype was seen repeatedly, ten times or more. The chain carries TRBV12-3 or TRBV12-4 and TRBJ2-1; D might be TRBD2 (5 bases). The V gene lost 7 bases and the J gene lost 7 bases, with 17 bases spanning the gap. The CDR3 runs to 14 residues. As DNA, the CDR3 is TGTGCCAGCAACCCTCCGGAGGCACGGAATGAGCAGTTCTTC. This gives the protein CASNPPEARNEQFF.

This rearrangement joins TRBV6-2 or TRBV6-3 to TRBJ2-5, with D perhaps matching TRBD1 (8 bases). The V and J ends lost 7 bases and 4 bases respectively, with 16 bases between them. This CDR3 spans 14 amino acids. CDR1 MNHEY and CDR2 SVGEGT come from the germline V gene. CDR3 in DNA: TGTGCCAGCACCCAGGACAGGGAGGGAGAGACCCAGTACTTC. This translates into CASTQDREGETQYF.

The chain combines TRBV20-1 with TRBJ2-3; 9 bases match TRBD1. This CDR3 has 17 residues. The V gene end was trimmed by 7 bases and the J gene end by 2 bases; junction bases not matched to a gene: 16. Germline V lookup: CDR1 DFQATT, CDR2 SNEGSKA (reference sequence). CDR3 coding DNA: TGCAGTGACCCAACAACCCCGGGACAGGGATCCACAGATACGCAGTATTTT. Residues: CSDPTTPGQGSTDTQYF.

This clonotype was seen at least ten times. V gene TRBV6-5 combines with J gene TRBJ1-2; tentative D call: TRBD1 (5 bases). V lost 0 bases and J lost 0, with 11 bases in between. In germline, CDR1 is MNHEY, CDR2 SVGAGI. The CDR3 spans 16 residues. For the CDR3, the DNA is TGTGCCAGCAGTTACTCGGGGCAGGTAGCTAACTATGGCTACACCTTC. This gives the protein CASSYSGQVANYGYTF.

This clonotype has only a few counts. CDR3 nucleotide sequence: TGTGCCAGCAGCTCGCGCACCCAGACAGGAGTCGAGTCACCCCTCCACTTT. Its translation is CASSSRTQTGVESPLHF. The rearrangement uses TRBV11-2 and TRBJ1-6; D is possibly TRBD1 (6 bases). The length of the CDR3 is 17 residues. CDR1 and CDR2 from the germline V gene are SGHAT and FQNNGV. V was pared by 4 bases and J by 10 bases, with 23 bases between.